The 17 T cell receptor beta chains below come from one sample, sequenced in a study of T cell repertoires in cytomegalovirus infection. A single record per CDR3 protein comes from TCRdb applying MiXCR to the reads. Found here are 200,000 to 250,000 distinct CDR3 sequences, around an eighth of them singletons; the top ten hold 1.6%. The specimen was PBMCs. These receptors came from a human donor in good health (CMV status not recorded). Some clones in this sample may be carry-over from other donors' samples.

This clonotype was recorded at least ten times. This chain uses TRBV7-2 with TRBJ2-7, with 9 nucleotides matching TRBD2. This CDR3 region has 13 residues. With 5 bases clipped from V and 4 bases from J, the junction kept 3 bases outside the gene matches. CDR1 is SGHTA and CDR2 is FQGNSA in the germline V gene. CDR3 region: CASSPSGAYEQYF. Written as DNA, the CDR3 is TGTGCCAGCAGCCCTAGCGGGGCTTACGAGCAGTACTTC.

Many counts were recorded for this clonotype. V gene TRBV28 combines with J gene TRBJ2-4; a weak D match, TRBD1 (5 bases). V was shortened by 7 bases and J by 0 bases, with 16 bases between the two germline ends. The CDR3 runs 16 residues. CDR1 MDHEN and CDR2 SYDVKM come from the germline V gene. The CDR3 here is CASTGSGPLAKNIQYF. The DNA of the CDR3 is TGTGCCAGCACCGGGTCAGGGCCCCTAGCCAAAAACATTCAGTACTTC. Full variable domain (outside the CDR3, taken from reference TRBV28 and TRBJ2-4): DVKVTQSSRYLVKRTGEKVFLECVQDMDHENMFWYRQDPGLGLRLIYFSYDVKMKEKGDIPEGYSVSREKKERFSLILESASTNQTSMYLCASTGSGPLAKNIQYFGAGTRLSVL.

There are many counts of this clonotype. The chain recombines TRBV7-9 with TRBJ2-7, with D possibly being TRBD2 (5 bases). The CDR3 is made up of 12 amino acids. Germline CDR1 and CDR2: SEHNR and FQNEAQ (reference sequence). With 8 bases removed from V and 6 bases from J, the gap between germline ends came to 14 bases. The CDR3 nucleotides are TGTGCCAGCCTTCCGGAGGTAGGCGAGCAGTACTTC. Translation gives CASLPEVGEQYF.

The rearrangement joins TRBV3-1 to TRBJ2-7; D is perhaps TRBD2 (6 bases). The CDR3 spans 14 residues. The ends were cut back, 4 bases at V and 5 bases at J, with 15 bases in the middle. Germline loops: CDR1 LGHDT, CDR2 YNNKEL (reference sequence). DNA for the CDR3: TGTGCCAGCAGCCCCCAAGCGGGTTTCAACGAGCAGTACTTC. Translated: CASSPQAGFNEQYF.

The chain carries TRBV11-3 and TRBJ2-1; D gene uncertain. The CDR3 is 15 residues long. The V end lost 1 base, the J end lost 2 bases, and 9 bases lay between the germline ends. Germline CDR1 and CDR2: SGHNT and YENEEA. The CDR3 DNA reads TGTGCCAGCAGCTTAGGAGACCCCACCTACAATGAGCAGTTCTTC. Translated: CASSLGDPTYNEQFF.

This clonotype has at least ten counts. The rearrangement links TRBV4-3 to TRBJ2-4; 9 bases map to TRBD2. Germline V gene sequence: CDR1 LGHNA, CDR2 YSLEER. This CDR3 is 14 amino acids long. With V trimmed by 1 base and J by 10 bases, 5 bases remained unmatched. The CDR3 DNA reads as TGCGCCAGCAGCCAAGTGGGTGCGGGAGGGATTCAGTACTTC. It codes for CASSQVGAGGIQYF.

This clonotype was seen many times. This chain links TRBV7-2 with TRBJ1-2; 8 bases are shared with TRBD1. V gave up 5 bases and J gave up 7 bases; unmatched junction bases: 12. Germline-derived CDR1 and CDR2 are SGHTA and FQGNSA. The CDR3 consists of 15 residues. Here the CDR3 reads CASSPAAGGTGGYTF. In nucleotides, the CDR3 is TGTGCCAGCAGCCCCGCGGCAGGGGGCACGGGTGGCTACACCTTC.

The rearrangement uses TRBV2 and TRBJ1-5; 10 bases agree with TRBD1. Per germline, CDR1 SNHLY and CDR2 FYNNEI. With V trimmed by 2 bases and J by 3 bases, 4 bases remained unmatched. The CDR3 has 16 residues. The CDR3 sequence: CASSESGQGSNQPQHF. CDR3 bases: TGTGCCAGCAGTGAATCGGGACAGGGGTCCAATCAGCCCCAGCATTTT.

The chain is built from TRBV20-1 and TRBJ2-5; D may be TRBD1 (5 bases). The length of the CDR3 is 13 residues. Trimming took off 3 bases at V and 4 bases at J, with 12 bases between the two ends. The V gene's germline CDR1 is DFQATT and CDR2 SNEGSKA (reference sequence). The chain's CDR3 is CSASFPGIETQYF. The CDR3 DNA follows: TGCAGTGCTAGTTTTCCAGGGATAGAGACCCAGTACTTC.

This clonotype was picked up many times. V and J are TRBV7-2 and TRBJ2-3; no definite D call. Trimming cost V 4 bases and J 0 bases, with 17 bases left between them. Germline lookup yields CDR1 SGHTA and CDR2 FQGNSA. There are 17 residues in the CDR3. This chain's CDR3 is CASSSAGQSRSTDTQYF. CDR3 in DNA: TGTGCCAGCAGCTCAGCCGGCCAAAGCCGTAGCACAGATACGCAGTATTTT.

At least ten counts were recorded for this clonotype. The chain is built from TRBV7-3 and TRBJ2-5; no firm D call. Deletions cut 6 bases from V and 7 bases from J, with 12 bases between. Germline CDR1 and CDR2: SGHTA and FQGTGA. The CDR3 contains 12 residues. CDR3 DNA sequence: TGTGCCAGCAGTCTCCTTATGGGGACCCAGTACTTC. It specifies CASSLLMGTQYF. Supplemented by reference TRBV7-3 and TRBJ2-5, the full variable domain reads GAGVSQTPSNKVTEKGKYVELRCDPISGHTALYWYRQSLGQGPEFLIYFQGTGAADDSGLPNDRFFAVRPEGSVSTLKIQRTERGDSAVYLCASSLLMGTQYFGPGTRLLVL.

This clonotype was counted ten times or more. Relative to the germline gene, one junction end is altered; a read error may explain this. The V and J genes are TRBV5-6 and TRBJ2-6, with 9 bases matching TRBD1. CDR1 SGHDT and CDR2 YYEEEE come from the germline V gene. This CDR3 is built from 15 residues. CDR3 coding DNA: TGTGCCAGCAGCGGTGGACAGGGGATGGCCTACGTCCTGACTTTC. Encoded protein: CASSGGQGMAYVLTF.

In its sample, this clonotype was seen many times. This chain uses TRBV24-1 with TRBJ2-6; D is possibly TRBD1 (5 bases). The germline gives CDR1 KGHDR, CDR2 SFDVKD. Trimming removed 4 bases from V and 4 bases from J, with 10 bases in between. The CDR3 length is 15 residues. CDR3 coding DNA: TGTGCCACCAGTGACCCACAGGCCGGGGCCAACGTCCTGACTTTC. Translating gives CATSDPQAGANVLTF.

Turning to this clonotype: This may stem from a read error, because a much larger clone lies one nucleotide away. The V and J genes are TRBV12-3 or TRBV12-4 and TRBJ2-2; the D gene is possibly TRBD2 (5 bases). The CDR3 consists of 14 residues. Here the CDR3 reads CASSLSSNTGEQFF. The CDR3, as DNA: TGTGCCAGCAGTTTAAGTTCGAACACCGGGGAGCAGTTTTTT.

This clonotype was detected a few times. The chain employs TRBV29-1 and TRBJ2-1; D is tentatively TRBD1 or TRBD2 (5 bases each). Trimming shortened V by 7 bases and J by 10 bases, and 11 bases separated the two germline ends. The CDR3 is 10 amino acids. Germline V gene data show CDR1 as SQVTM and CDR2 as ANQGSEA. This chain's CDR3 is CSAGRMEQFF. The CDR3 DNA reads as TGCAGCGCGGGACGGATGGAGCAGTTCTTC.

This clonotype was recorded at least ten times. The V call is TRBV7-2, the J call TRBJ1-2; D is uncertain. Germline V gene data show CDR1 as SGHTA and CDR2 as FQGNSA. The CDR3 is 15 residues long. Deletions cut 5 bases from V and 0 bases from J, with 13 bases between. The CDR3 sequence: CASSPDRRTNYGYTF. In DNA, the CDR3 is TGTGCCAGCAGCCCGGACCGAAGGACTAACTATGGCTACACCTTC.

The CDR3, as DNA: TGTGCCAGCAGCCTCCTCGGACTAGCGGGAATCGATGAGCAGTTCTTC. Translating gives CASSLLGLAGIDEQFF. The chain combines TRBV7-3 with TRBJ2-1; 12 bases map to TRBD2. Trimming cost V 5 bases and J 8 bases; bases outside gene matches: 10. CDR1 and CDR2 (germline): SGHTA, FQGTGA. The CDR3 contains 16 residues. Looking up the rest from reference TRBV7-3 and TRBJ2-1 gives the full variable domain: GAGVSQTPSNKVTEKGKYVELRCDPISGHTALYWYRQSLGQGPEFLIYFQGTGAADDSGLPNDRFFAVRPEGSVSTLKIQRTERGDSAVYLCASSLLGLAGIDEQFFGPGTRLTVL.